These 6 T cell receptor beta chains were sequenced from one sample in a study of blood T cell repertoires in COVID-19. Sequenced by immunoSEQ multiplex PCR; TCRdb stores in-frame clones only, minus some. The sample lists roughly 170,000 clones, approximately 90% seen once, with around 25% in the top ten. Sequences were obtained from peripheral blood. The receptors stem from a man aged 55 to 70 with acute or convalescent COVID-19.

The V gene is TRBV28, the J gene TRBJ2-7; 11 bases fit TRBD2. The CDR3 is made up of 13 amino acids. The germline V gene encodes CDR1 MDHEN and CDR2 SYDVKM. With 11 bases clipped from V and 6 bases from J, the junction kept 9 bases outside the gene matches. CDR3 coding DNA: TGTGCCGCGGGACTAGCGGTCTTTGGCGAGCAGTACTTC. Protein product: CAAGLAVFGEQYF.

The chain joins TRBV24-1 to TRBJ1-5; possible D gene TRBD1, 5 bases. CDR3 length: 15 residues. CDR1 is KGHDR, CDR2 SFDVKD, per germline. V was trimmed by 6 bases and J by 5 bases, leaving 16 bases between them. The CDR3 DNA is TGTGCCACCAGTCCGGCCTCCGGGGGAGATCAGCCCCAGCATTTT. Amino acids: CATSPASGGDQPQHF.

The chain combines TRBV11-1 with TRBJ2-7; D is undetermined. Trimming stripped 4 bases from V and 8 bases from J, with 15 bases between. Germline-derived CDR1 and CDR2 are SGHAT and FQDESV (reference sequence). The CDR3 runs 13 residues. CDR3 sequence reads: CASSSSGSPQQYV. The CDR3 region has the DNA TGTGCCAGCAGCTCGTCGGGTTCCCCCCAGCAGTACGTC.

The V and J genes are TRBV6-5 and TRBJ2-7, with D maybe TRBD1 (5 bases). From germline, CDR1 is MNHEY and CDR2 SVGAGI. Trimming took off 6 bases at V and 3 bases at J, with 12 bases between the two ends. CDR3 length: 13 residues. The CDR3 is CASSPGSFYEQYV. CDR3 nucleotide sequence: TGTGCCAGCAGCCCAGGGTCGTTCTACGAGCAGTACGTC.

CDR3 sequence (DNA): TGCAGCGTTGGACAGTCTGGGGCCAACGTCCTGACTTTC. Translating gives CSVGQSGANVLTF. The V gene is TRBV29-1, the J gene TRBJ2-6; tentatively, D is TRBD1 (5 bases). The CDR3 totals 13 residues. Trimming removed 4 bases from V and 1 base from J, with 5 bases in between. Germline V gene lookup returns CDR1 SQVTM and CDR2 ANQGSEA.

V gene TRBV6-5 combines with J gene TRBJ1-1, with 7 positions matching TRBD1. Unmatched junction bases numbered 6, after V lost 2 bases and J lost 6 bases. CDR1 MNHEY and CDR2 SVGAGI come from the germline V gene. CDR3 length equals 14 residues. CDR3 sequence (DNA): TGTGCCAGCAGTTACGACCAGGGACAGCCTGAAGCTTTCTTT. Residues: CASSYDQGQPEAFF.